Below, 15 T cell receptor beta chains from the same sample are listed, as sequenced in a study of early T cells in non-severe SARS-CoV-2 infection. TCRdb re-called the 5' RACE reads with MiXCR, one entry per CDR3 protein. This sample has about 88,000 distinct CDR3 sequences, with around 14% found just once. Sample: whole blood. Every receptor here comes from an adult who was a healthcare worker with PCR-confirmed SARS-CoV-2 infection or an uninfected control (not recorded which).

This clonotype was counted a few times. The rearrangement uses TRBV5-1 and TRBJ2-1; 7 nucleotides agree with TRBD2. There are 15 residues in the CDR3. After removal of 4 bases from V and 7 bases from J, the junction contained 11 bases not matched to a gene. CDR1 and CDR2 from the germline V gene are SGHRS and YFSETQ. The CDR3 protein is CASSTSSGTRNEQFF. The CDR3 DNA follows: TGCGCCAGCAGCACGTCCAGCGGGACGAGAAATGAGCAGTTCTTC.

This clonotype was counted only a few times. The DNA for the CDR3 is TGTGCCAGCAGTTTCAGGGGCCCCACTAATGAAAAACTGTTTTTT. Protein sequence: CASSFRGPTNEKLFF. The chain recombines TRBV28 with TRBJ1-4; TRBD1 might be the D (6 bases). Per germline, CDR1 MDHEN and CDR2 SYDVKM. The germline V and J ends were trimmed by 3 bases and 2 bases, with 10 bases remaining between them. The CDR3 totals 15 residues.

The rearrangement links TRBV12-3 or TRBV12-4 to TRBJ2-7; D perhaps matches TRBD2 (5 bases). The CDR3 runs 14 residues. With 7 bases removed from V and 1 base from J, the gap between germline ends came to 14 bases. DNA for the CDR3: TGTGCCAGCACCACAGCGGAACGTTCCTACGAGCAGTACTTC. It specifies CASTTAERSYEQYF.

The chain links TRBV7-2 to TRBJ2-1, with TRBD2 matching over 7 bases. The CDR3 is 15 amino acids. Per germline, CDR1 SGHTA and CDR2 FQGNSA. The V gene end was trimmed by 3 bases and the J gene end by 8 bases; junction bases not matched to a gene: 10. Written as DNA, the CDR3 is TGTGCCAGCAGCTTTAGTGCGGGAGTCGCTTATGAGCAGTTCTTC. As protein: CASSFSAGVAYEQFF.

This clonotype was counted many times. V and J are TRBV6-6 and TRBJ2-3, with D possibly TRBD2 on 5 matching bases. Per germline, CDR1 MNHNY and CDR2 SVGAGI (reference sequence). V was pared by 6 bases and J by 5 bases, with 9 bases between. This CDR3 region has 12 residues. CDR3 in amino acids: CASSLGEDTQYF. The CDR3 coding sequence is TGTGCCAGCAGCCTGGGAGAAGATACGCAGTATTTT.

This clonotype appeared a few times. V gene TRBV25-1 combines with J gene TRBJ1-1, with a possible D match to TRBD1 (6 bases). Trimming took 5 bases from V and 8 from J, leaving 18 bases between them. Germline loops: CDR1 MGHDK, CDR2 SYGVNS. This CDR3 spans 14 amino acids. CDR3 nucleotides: TGTGCCAGCAGTAAATTAGGTGGGGGGCAGGAAGCTTTCTTT. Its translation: CASSKLGGGQEAFF.

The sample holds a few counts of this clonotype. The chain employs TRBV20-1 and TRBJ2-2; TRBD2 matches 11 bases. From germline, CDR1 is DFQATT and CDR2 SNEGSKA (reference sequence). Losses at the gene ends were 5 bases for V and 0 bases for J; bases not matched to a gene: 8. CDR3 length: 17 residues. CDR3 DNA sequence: TGCAGTGCTGCACTAGCGGGAGCCCCCGCGAACACCGGGGAGCTGTTTTTT. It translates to CSAALAGAPANTGELFF.

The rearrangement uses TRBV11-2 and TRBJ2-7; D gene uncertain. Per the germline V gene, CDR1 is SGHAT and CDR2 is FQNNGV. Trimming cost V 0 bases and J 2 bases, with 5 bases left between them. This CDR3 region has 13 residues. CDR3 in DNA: TGTGCCAGCAGCTTAGAAGTTACCTACGAGCAGTACTTC. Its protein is CASSLEVTYEQYF. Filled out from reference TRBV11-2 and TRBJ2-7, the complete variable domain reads EAGVAQSPRYKIIEKRQSVAFWCNPISGHATLYWYQQILGQGPKLLIQFQNNGVVDDSQLPKDRFSAERLKGVDSTLKIQPAKLEDSAVYLCASSLEVTYEQYFGPGTRLTVT.

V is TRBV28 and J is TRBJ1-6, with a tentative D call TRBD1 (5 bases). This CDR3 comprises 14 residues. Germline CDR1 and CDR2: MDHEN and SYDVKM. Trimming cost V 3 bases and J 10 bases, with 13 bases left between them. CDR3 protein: CASSLYRGGSPLHF. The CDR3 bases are TGTGCCAGCAGTTTGTATCGGGGGGGATCACCCCTCCACTTT.

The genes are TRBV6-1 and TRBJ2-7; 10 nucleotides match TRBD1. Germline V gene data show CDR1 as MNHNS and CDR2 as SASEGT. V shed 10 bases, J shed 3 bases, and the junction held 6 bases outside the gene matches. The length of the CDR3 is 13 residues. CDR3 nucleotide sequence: TGTGCCAACGGACAGGGGGGCAACTACGAGCAGTACTTC. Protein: CANGQGGNYEQYF.

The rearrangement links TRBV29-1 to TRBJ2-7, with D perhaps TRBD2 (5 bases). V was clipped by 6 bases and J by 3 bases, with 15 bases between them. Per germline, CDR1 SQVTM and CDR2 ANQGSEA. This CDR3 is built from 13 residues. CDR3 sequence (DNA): TGCAGCGTCGGAAACGGGGTTAACTACGAGCAGTACTTC. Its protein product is CSVGNGVNYEQYF.

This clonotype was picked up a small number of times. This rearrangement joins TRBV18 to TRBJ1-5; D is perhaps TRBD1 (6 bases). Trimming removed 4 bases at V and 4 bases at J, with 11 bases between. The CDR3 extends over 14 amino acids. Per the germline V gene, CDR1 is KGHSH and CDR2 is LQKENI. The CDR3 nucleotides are TGTGCCAGCTCACTTCAGGGGCCTAATCAGCCCCAGCATTTT. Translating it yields CASSLQGPNQPQHF.

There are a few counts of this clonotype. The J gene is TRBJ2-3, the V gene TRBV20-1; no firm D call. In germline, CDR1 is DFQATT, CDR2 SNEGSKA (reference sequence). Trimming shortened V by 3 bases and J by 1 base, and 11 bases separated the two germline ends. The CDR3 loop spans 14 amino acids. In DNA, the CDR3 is TGCAGTGCTAGTAACTTCCCAGGCACAGATACGCAGTATTTT. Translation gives CSASNFPGTDTQYF.

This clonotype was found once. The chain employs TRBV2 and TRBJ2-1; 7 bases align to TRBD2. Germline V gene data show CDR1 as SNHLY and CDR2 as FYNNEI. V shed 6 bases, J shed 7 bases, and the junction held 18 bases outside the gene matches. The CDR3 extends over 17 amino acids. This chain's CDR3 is CASRSLKSGVFRNEQFF. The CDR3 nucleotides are TGTGCCAGCAGATCCCTTAAGAGCGGGGTTTTTAGGAATGAGCAGTTCTTC. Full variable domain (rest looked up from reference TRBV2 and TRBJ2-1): EPEVTQTPSHQVTQMGQEVILRCVPISNHLYFYWYRQILGQKVEFLVSFYNNEISEKSEIFDDQFSVERPDGSNFTLKIRSTKLEDSAMYFCASRSLKSGVFRNEQFFGPGTRLTVL.

The CDR3: CASSPYTGAAGELFF. CDR3 sequence (DNA): TGTGCCAGCAGCCCATATACAGGGGCGGCCGGGGAGCTGTTTTTT. This rearrangement joins TRBV9 to TRBJ2-2, with 7 bases fitting TRBD1. CDR3 size: 15 residues. Germline V gene lookup returns CDR1 SGDLS and CDR2 YYNGEE. The trim removed 4 bases at V and 6 bases at J, leaving 9 bases unmatched.